The present T cell receptor beta chain was sequenced within a study of blood T cell repertoires in COVID-19. Some clones are missing from TCRdb's copy, which holds only in-frame ones; the method was immunoSEQ multiplex PCR. The sample includes roughly 290,000 clones, roughly 80% of them seen just once. The ends lost 2 bases at V and 7 bases at J; junction bases unmatched: 7. Germline V gives CDR1 MNHEY, CDR2 SVGAGI. CDR3 length equals 15 residues. This chain links TRBV6-5 with TRBJ2-1, with 8 bases matching TRBD1. Sequencing was carried out using peripheral blood. The receptor's source is a person aged 65-85 years with COVID-19, enrolled during active disease. In nucleotides, the CDR3 is TGTGCCAGCAGTTACGTAGCAGGGGGCCAGAATGAGCAGTTCTTC. This codes for CASSYVAGGQNEQFF.